This TCR beta chain was recovered during a study of shared clonotypes between healthy human individuals. Whole-study findings and limits: Clonotype sharing across a few donors was observed for around 4.8% of naive CD4 clonotypes. Depth was large, yet rarefaction showed that sorted-subset sequencing was incomplete. Blood alone was sampled, and tissue repertoires likely differ.

A word on this clone: What it binds is unknown.

It was CD45RO-negative cells, positively selected for CCR7, that made up naive CD8 cells, with terminally differentiated effector memory CD45RA+ cells excluded. Germline-derived CDR1 and CDR2 are SGHVS and FNYEAQ. There are 18 residues in the CDR3. J gave up 2 bases and V 4 bases, and 10 bases lay outside the gene matches. Each cell subset's genomic DNA was divided evenly among several immunoSEQ plates. Assay used: immunoSEQ multiplex PCR; TCRdb lists only in-frame clones, some missing. The sample shows millions of clones, over 85% of them seen only once. The sequence came from a man in his late teens or twenties in good health. This sequence joins TRBV7-6 and TRBJ2-3; TRBD2 aligns across 12 bases. Sequenced sample: naive CD8+ T cells sorted from blood. The CDR3 loop is CASSSNLAGGPPTDTQYF. CDR3 nucleotide sequence: TGTGCCAGCAGCTCGAACCTAGCGGGAGGGCCCCCCACAGATACGCAGTATTTT.